This paragraph reports one T cell receptor beta chain. There are a few counts of this clonotype. What this receptor recognizes is not known. Nothing much larger sits one base from this clone, and base qualities are not available. The data were obtained in a study of tumor-infiltrating lymphocytes in primary liver carcinoma (dated by TCRdb to about 2017). Some background on the complete study: Hepatocellular carcinoma (four) or combined HCC and intrahepatic cholangiocarcinoma (one) was present in the five patients, who were three men and two women aged 30 to 69 years. Tumors of the five patients were stage T1-T3 N0M0 with maximum diameters of roughly 4.2 to 11 cm. Each sample produced about 3.5 to 7.13 million productive TCRbeta reads, and read depth showed no significant difference between tissue types. The study combined TCRbeta repertoire sequencing, expression microarrays and whole-exome sequencing across five regions of each liver tumor, with adjacent normal tissue and blood. TCRbeta repertoire sequencing covered 35 or so specimens from 5 patients: 25 or so tumor regions, 5 adjacent noncancerous liver tissues and 5 peripheral blood samples. Agilent mRNA microarray profiling was performed on the approximately 25 tumor region samples to relate TCRbeta repertoire diversity to the local molecular phenotype. Technical replicate repertoires showed high reproducibility, with mean shared-clone rates around 0.9 and correlation coefficients above 0.95. What the authors observed across the whole study: Repertoire overlap was found to be higher between tumor regions (mean approximately 36%) than between tumor-adjacent (around 17%) or tumor-blood (around 15%) pairs, consistent with antigen-driven expansion. Since the samples were bulk and unsorted, there was no way to compare CD4+ and CD8+ T cell repertoires. Only a few patients were included in the study, and the authors note that the findings should be validated in a larger study. Only roughly 8-24% of top clones appeared in all five regions of a tumor, which suggests that tumor-infiltrating T cells are spatially heterogeneous. Compared with blood, tumors had a significantly larger share of the repertoire taken up by the top 250 clones (p = 0.039). Only the TCR beta chain was sequenced, which likely underestimates true repertoire diversity because unpaired alpha chains were not captured.

Total RNA and DNA were co-extracted without cell sorting from around 20-30 mg of bulk tissue using the AllPrep DNA/RNA mini kit. Between November 2015 and March 2016, about 5 patients in China with histopathologically diagnosed primary liver carcinoma had their tumors surgically resected. Patients had chronic HBV infection and were treatment-naive at sampling. Five spatially separated regions were sampled from each tumor: the superior, inferior, left-lateral and right-lateral poles, plus the tumor centre. Histology showed that every tumor sample contained more than 80% viable tumor cells. Each fresh piece of tumor and adjacent tissue was cut in two, with one half stored in RNAlater at -80 degrees C and the other half sent for histology. Using a constant-region primer and ProtoScript II reverse transcriptase, TCRbeta-specific cDNA was reverse-transcribed from approximately 0.5 ug total RNA. TCRbeta libraries were built with three nested multiplex PCR rounds, a slightly modified ARM-PCR procedure. Each of the first two PCR rounds ran for approximately 10 cycles and used multiplex TRBV1-TRBV30 forward primers together with a Cbeta reverse primer. A final 25-cycle PCR with Deep VentR polymerase added sample barcodes and Illumina adapters. Before sequencing, amplicons between 200 and 500 bp were purified from gel using a QIAquick gel extraction kit. An Illumina HiSeq 2500 was used to sequence the TCRbeta amplicons with 250-bp paired-end reads. Under the source paper's analysis protocol: Trimmomatic v0.33 was used to quality-trim the reads, and FLASH v1.2.11 was used to merge paired reads so that full CDR3 sequences could be recovered. MiGEC v1.2.1b assigned V, D and J germline segments to the rearranged TCRbeta sequences. Clonotype statistics and Shannon-Wiener diversity indices were calculated with VDJtools v1.0.0. Except for diversity analysis, only each sample's 250 most abundant clonotypes were used in subsequent analyses to reduce sampling bias. The raw public reads went through TCRdb reprocessing: fastp at Q25, MiXCR clone calling, in-frame beta chains kept. When rows share a CDR3 protein, they turn into one entry using the most common DNA and genes. TCRdb, not the original authors, processed these V and J calls. The sample table records tens of thousands of distinct CDR3 sequences; over 70% of these occur just once. Less than 30% of the sample comes from the top ten.

There are 16 amino acids in the CDR3, from cysteine to phenylalanine inclusive. CDR3 DNA only is kept here, 48 bases in frame from base 1. For CDR1 and CDR2, the germline V gene lists SGDLS and YYNGEE. V and J are trimmed by 4 bases and 2 bases, and the gene matches miss 10 bases of the junction. Material for sequencing was liver tumor tissue from sampling region 2. Read against the paper, the sample's cell subset or site label means: tumor region T2, inferior pole. Recombination joined TRBV9 with TRBJ2-5; the central 8 bases match TRBD1. The clonotype originates from a man aged 40-49 years with primary liver carcinoma and hepatitis B virus infection. CDR3 sequence: CASSYRTGTLQETQYF. The sequence in DNA is TGTGCCAGCAGCTATAGGACAGGGACTTTACAAGAGACCCAGTACTTC.